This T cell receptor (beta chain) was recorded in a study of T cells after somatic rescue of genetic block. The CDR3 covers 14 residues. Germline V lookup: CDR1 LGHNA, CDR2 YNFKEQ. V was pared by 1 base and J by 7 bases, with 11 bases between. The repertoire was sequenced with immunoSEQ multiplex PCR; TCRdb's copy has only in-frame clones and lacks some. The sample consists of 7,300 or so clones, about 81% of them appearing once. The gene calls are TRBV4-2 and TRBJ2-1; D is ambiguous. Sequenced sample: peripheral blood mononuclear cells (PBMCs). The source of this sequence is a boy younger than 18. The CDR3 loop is CASSQGPTENEQFF. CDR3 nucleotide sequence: TGTGCCAGCAGCCAAGGACCTACCGAGAATGAGCAGTTCTTC.